The sequence of this T cell receptor (beta chain) was determined in a study of tumor and adjacent non-tumor tissue in lung cancer. Details on this clonotype: A read error is possible here, since a much larger clone lies one base away.

Three rounds of nested PCR, following a modified ARM-PCR protocol, produced the TCRbeta library. TCRdb passed the multiplex PCR reads through MiXCR, listing each CDR3 protein once. The table has 110,000 or so distinct CDR3 sequences, 75% seen once. This sample's RNA came from whole unsorted tissue. Specimen: lung tumor tissue. The origin of this receptor is a woman in her sixties or seventies with non-small cell lung cancer.

This CDR3 is CASSQHGGYNEKLFF. The CDR3 DNA is TGCGCCAGCAGCCAACATGGCGGATATAATGAAAAACTGTTTTTT. V is TRBV4-3 and J is TRBJ1-4; D gene ambiguous. This CDR3 is built from 15 residues. V was clipped by 2 bases and J by 4 bases, with 11 bases between them. Germline lookup yields CDR1 LGHNA and CDR2 YSLEER.